This TCR beta chain was sequenced during a study of T cells in Graves' hyperthyroidism and ophthalmopathy. This clonotype appeared a few times. This CDR3 region has 16 residues. J was trimmed by 5 bases and V by 4 bases; bases with no gene match: 6. Germline-derived CDR1 and CDR2 are MNHNS and SASEGT. The source material, RNA transcripts, was used to amplify TCR beta CDR3 regions. First-round RT-PCR of the TCR CDR3 relied on the HTBI primer set. From the multiplex PCR reads, TCRdb called clonotypes with MiXCR, one entry per CDR3 protein. The sample lists 700,000 to 850,000 distinct CDR3 sequences, about a third occurring once.

The rearrangement links TRBV6-1 to TRBJ1-5, with 12 positions matching TRBD1. The sequenced sample was blood. This clonotype originated in a woman in her thirties or forties with Graves' hyperthyroidism. The CDR3: CASSAGDRGRDQPQHF. CDR3 coding DNA: TGTGCCAGCAGTGCGGGGGACAGGGGGCGCGATCAGCCCCAGCATTTT.